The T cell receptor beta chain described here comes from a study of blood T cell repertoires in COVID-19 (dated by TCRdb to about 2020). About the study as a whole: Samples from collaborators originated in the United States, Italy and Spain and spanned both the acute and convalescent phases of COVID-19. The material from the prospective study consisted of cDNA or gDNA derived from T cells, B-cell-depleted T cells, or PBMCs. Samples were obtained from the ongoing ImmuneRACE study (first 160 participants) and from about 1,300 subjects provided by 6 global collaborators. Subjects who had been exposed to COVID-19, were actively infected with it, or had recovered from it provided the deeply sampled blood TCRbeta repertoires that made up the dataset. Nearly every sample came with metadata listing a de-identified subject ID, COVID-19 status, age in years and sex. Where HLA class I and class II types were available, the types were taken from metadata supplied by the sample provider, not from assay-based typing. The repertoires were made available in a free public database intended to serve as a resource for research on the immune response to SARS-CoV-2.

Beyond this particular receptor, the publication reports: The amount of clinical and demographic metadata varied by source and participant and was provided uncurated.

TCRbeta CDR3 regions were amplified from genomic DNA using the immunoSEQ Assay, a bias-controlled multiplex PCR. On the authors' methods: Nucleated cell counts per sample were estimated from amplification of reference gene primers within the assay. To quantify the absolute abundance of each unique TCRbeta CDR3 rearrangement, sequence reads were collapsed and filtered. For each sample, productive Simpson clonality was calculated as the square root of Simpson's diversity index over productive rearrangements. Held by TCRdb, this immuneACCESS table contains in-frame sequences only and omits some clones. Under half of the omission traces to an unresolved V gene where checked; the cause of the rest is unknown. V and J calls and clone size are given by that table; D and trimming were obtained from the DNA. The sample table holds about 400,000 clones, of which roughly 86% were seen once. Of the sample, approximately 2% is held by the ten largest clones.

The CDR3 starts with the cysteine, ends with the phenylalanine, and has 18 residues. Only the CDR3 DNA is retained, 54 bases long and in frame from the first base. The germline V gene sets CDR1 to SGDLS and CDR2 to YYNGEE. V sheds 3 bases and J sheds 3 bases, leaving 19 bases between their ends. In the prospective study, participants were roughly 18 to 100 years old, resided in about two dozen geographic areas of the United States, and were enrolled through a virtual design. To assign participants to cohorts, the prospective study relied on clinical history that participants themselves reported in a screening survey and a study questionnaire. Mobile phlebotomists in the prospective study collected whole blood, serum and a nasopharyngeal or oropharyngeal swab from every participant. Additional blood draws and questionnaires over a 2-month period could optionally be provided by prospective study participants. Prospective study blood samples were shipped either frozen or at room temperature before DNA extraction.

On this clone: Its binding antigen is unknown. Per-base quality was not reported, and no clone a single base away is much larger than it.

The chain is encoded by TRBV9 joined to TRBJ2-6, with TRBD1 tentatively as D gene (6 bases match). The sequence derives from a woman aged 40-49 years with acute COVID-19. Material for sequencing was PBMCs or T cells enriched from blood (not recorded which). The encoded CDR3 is CASSATQGSGRGANVLTF. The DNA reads TGTGCCAGCAGCGCAACACAGGGCTCGGGTCGTGGGGCCAACGTCCTGACTTTC.